This T cell receptor beta chain was sequenced in a study of Graves' ophthalmopathy and Graves' hyperthyroidism. Amplifying from RNA transcripts, the study obtained TCR beta CDR3 regions. Second-round multiplex PCR came after first-round RT-PCR with HTBI primers. Via MiXCR, TCRdb re-called the multiplex PCR reads, giving one row per CDR3 protein. The table includes a few hundred thousand distinct CDR3 sequences, approximately 15% detected once. Germline assignment: CDR1 MNHEY and CDR2 SMNVEV (reference sequence). V was trimmed by 6 bases and J by 7 bases, leaving 27 bases between them. The CDR3 runs to 17 residues. This clonotype was seen at least ten times.

The source material was peripheral blood. The rearrangement uses TRBV27 and TRBJ1-2, with D possibly being TRBD1 (5 bases). This TCR came from a woman aged 18 to 35 with stable Graves' hyperthyroidism. CDR3 in DNA: TGTGCCAGCAGCCCCCTGGGGGGATGGGGAGGACCCGGTGGCTACACCTTC. Its protein is CASSPLGGWGGPGGYTF.